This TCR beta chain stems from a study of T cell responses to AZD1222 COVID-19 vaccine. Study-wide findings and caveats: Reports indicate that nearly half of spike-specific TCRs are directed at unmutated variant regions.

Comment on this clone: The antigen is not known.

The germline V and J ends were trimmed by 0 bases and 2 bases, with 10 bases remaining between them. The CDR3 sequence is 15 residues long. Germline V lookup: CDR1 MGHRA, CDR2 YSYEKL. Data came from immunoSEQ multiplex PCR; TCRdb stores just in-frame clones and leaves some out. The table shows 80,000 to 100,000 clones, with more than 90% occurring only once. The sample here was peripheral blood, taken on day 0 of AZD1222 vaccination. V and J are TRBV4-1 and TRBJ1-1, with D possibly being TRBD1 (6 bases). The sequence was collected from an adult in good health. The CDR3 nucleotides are TGCGCCAGCAGCCAAGAGGTGGGGGCCAACACTGAAGCTTTCTTT. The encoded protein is CASSQEVGANTEAFF.